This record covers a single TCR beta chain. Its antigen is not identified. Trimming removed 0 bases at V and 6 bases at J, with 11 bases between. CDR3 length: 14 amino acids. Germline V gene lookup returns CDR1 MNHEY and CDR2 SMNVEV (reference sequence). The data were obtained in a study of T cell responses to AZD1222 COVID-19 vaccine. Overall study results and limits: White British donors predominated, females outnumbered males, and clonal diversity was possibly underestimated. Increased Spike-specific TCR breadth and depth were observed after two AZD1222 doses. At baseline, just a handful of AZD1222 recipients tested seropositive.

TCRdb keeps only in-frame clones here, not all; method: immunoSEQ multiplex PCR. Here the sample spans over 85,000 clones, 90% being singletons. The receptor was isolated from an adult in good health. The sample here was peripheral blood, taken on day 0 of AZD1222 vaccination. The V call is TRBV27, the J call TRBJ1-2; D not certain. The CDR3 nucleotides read TGTGCCAGCAGTTTATCCGCGGGGTTACATGGCTACACCTTC. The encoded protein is CASSLSAGLHGYTF.